This T cell receptor beta chain derives from a study of blood T cell repertoires in COVID-19. Clones were sequenced by immunoSEQ multiplex PCR, and TCRdb holds only the in-frame ones, with some missing. The table lists 450,000 to 500,000 clones, 80% to 90% of them singletons. In germline, CDR1 is SGHNT, CDR2 YYREEE (reference sequence). With V trimmed by 1 base and J by 6 bases, 10 bases remained unmatched. This CDR3 spans 18 amino acids. The sequence came from a human donor in a cohort sampled during active COVID-19. The chain couples TRBV5-4 to TRBJ2-1, with 13 bases that match TRBD2. The sequencing sample was made of peripheral blood. CDR3 residues: CASSLTRLTSGRSNEQFF. For the CDR3, the DNA is TGTGCCAGCAGCTTGACCCGATTGACTAGCGGGAGGTCCAATGAGCAGTTCTTC. Variable domain in full (rest from reference TRBV5-4 and TRBJ2-1): ETGVTQSPTHLIKTRGQQVTLRCSSQSGHNTVSWYQQALGQGPQFIFQYYREEENGRGNFPPRFSGLQFPNYSSELNVNALELDDSALYLCASSLTRLTSGRSNEQFFGPGTRLTVL.